This T cell receptor (beta chain) derives from a study of cytomegalovirus exposure and HLA in healthy donors. Study overall: Inside one of the first data releases sat 75 million to 100 million unique TCRs taken from HLA-typed donors. Study-level points and caveats: It was reported that the classifier diagnosed cytomegalovirus status with high specificity and sensitivity in both the original and validation cohorts. Investigators reported 150 to 200 TCR beta chains as tied to cytomegalovirus. Association of a missense DCLRE1C variant with TCR beta V- and J-gene trimming was reported in a later analysis.

V lost 6 bases, J lost 11 bases, and 13 bases lay in between. Germline V lookup: CDR1 MDHEN, CDR2 SYDVKM. The length of the CDR3 is 11 residues. Researchers ran the PCR with 60 Vbeta and 13 Jbeta primers. TCRdb's table, derived via immunoSEQ multiplex PCR, lists solely in-frame clones and lacks some. The sample has 95,000 to 150,000 clones, nearly 65% seen once. Details on this clone: The target antigen is unknown.

The specimen was PBMCs. The clonotype comes from a man between 35 and 55 years old in good health and CMV-seropositive. The V gene is TRBV28, the J gene TRBJ1-1; a possible D gene is TRBD1 (5 bases). The CDR3 coding sequence is TGTGCCAGCAGATGGGAGGGGACGGCTTTCTTT. This sequence encodes CASRWEGTAFF.